This T cell receptor beta chain appears in the sequencing data of a study of T cells expressing NK-cell markers. Findings and caveats of the study: Dominant NKG2C+ clonotype frequencies of about 1.0-7.0% of CD8+ T cells were measured in about six donors. Several donors likewise had their CD3+CD56-NKG2C+ fraction led by these clonotypes.

Comments on this clonotype: Its target is not known.

TCRdb reprocessed the 5' RACE reads, with one entry per CDR3 protein and no DNA. The sample table sets out hundreds of thousands of distinct CDR3 sequences. The CDR3 totals 15 residues. CDR1 and CDR2 from the germline V gene are MNHEY and SMNVEV (reference sequence). Material for sequencing was blood T cells: a sorted CD56 or NKG2C T cell subset, CD4+ or CD8+ T cells, or bulk PBMC T cells (not recorded which). The TCR sequence derives from a man aged 18 to 30 in good health. This chain uses TRBV27 with TRBJ1-2; the D call from TCRdb, TRBD1, cannot be confirmed without DNA. This chain's CDR3 is CASSPPGVGPRGYTF.